These 19 T cell receptor beta chains were sequenced from one sample in a study of shared clonotypes between healthy human individuals. TCRdb keeps only in-frame clones here, not all; method: immunoSEQ multiplex PCR. The sample includes approximately 100,000 clones, 67% seen only once; the top ten take more than 20%. The specimen was memory CD8+ T cells sorted from blood. Noted subset: CD45RO+ cells pooled with CCR7-negative TemRA cells. Receptor source: a woman between 25 and 40 years old in good health.

V and J are TRBV6-4 and TRBJ1-5; weak D call: TRBD1 (5 bases). Germline CDR1 reads MRHNA; CDR2 reads SNTAGT. The CDR3 spans 11 residues. V was trimmed by 6 bases and J by 5 bases, leaving 5 bases between them. The CDR3 reads CASRGDQPQHF. The CDR3, as DNA: TGTGCCAGCAGGGGGGATCAGCCCCAGCATTTT.

This clone was seen a handful of times. The rearrangement links TRBV19 to TRBJ2-7, with 7 bases identical to TRBD2. With V trimmed by 3 bases and J by 2 bases, 7 bases remained unmatched. The germline V gene encodes CDR1 LNHDA and CDR2 SQIVND (reference sequence). CDR3 length: 15 amino acids. Here the CDR3 DNA reads TGTGCCAGTAGTATCAGATCTGGGACTACCTACGAGCAGTACTTC. Translation: CASSIRSGTTYEQYF. The full variable domain, its missing parts supplied by reference TRBV19 and TRBJ2-7, is DGGITQSPKYLFRKEGQNVTLSCEQNLNHDAMYWYRQDPGQGLRLIYYSQIVNDFQKGDIAEGYSVSREKKESFPLTVTSAQKNPTAFYLCASSIRSGTTYEQYFGPGTRLTVT.

This chain joins TRBV9 and TRBJ2-1; TRBD1 matches 9 bases. CDR1 is SGDLS, CDR2 YYNGEE, per germline. The CDR3 length is 16 residues. The J segment lost 5 bases and the V segment lost 3 bases, leaving 9 bases of the junction unmatched. CDR3 protein: CASSERRDRVDNEQFF. Written as DNA, the CDR3 is TGTGCCAGCAGCGAGAGACGGGACAGGGTCGACAATGAGCAGTTCTTC.

The gene calls are TRBV7-8 and TRBJ1-1; the D is unclear. The ends were cut back, 2 bases at V and 4 bases at J, with 8 bases in the middle. There are 13 residues in the CDR3. The V gene's germline CDR1 is SGHVS and CDR2 FQNEAQ. CDR3 bases: TGTGCCAGCAGCTTAACTGTCTCCACTGAAGCTTTCTTT. It translates to CASSLTVSTEAFF. Full variable domain (missing parts from reference TRBV7-8 and TRBJ1-1): GAGVSQSPRYKVAKRGQDVALRCDPISGHVSLFWYQQALGQGPEFLTYFQNEAQLDKSGLPSDRFFAERPEGSVSTLKIQRTQQEDSAVYLCASSLTVSTEAFFGQGTRLTVV.

V and J are TRBV21-1 and TRBJ2-7; the D call in the table, TRBD1, was not verified against the DNA. TRBV21-1 is termed a pseudogene. The CDR3 spans 12 residues. The CDR3 nucleotides are TGTGCCATCCACTCCCAGGGTTACGAGCAGTACTTC. This codes for CAIHSQGYEQYF.

For the CDR3, the DNA is TGCGCCAGCAGCTTGGGCGGGATAGATCCAGATACGCAGTATTTT. The encoded protein is CASSLGGIDPDTQYF. V and J are TRBV5-1 and TRBJ2-3, with D tentatively TRBD2 (6 bases). Germline CDR1 and CDR2: SGHRS and YFSETQ. The CDR3 extends over 15 amino acids. Trimming removed 0 bases at V and 4 bases at J, with 12 bases between. The full variable domain, with the rest looked up from reference TRBV5-1 and TRBJ2-3, is KAGVTQTPRYLIKTRGQQVTLSCSPISGHRSVSWYQQTPGQGLQFLFEYFSETQRNKGNFPGRFSGRQFSNSRSEMNVSTLELGDSALYLCASSLGGIDPDTQYFGPGTRLTVL.

V is TRBV4-1 and J is TRBJ2-1; D ambiguous. The V gene's germline CDR1 is MGHRA and CDR2 YSYEKL. Deletions cut 3 bases from V and 9 bases from J, with 15 bases between. The CDR3 has 14 residues. The CDR3 sequence: CASSQKGNLLEQFF. The DNA for the CDR3 is TGCGCCAGCAGCCAGAAGGGAAACCTGCTTGAGCAGTTCTTC.

This chain's CDR3 is CAGWVLYYEQYF. The DNA of the CDR3 is TGTGCCGGCTGGGTCCTCTACTACGAGCAGTACTTC. V gene TRBV5-8 combines with J gene TRBJ2-7; D unclear. Germline V lookup: CDR1 SGHTS, CDR2 YDEGEE. V dropped 10 bases and J dropped 3 bases, with 14 bases sitting between them. The length of the CDR3 is 12 residues.

This clone was seen only a few times. The chain carries TRBV9 and TRBJ1-2; 12 bases map to TRBD1. Per the germline V gene, CDR1 is SGDLS and CDR2 is YYNGEE. This CDR3 contains 18 residues. Trimming took 0 bases from V and 8 from J; bases not matched to a gene: 14. The CDR3 loop is CASSVGPQPGQGARGYTF. In DNA, the CDR3 is TGTGCCAGCAGCGTAGGACCGCAGCCGGGACAGGGGGCTCGGGGCTACACCTTC.

This clone has more than one count but fewer than ten. Other DNA sequences within the sample encode an identical CDR3. The chain employs TRBV27 and TRBJ2-7; no clear D gene. The CDR3 length is 14 residues. CDR1 and CDR2 (germline): MNHEY, SMNVEV (reference sequence). Trimming took 4 bases from V and 0 from J, leaving 10 bases between them. The CDR3: CASSSTGSSYEQYF. CDR3 coding DNA: TGTGCCAGCAGTTCCACCGGTAGCTCCTACGAGCAGTACTTC.

V usage is TRBV28 and J usage is TRBJ1-3; possible D gene TRBD1, 5 bases. The CDR3 has 13 amino acids. V dropped 6 bases and J dropped 0 bases, with 6 bases sitting between them. CDR1 and CDR2 (germline): MDHEN, SYDVKM. Here the CDR3 reads CASSRASGNTIYF. CDR3 DNA sequence: TGTGCCAGCAGCAGGGCCTCTGGAAACACCATATATTTT.

The chain links TRBV4-1 to TRBJ2-2; no clear D. Trimming removed 0 bases from V and 5 bases from J, with 7 bases in between. Germline CDR1 reads MGHRA; CDR2 reads YSYEKL. The CDR3 has 14 amino acids. Here the CDR3 DNA reads TGCGCCAGCAGCCAAGAACCCAGAACCGGGGAGCTGTTTTTT. Residues: CASSQEPRTGELFF.

A few counts support this clone. The J gene is TRBJ2-5, the V gene TRBV6-1, with D possibly TRBD1 on 5 matching bases. The CDR3 totals 15 residues. The V gene's germline CDR1 is MNHNS and CDR2 SASEGT. The ends were cut back, 0 bases at V and 2 bases at J, with 10 bases in the middle. CDR3 nucleotide sequence: TGTGCCAGCAGTGAAGCCCAGGGTACACAAGAGACCCAGTACTTC. Its protein product is CASSEAQGTQETQYF.

The rearrangement uses TRBV28 and TRBJ2-7, with 9 nucleotides matching TRBD1. CDR1 MDHEN and CDR2 SYDVKM come from the germline V gene. J gave up 4 bases and V 3 bases, and 4 bases lay outside the gene matches. The CDR3 has 14 residues. CDR3 protein: CASSFSGQGYEQYF. CDR3 coding DNA: TGTGCCAGCAGTTTCTCGGGACAGGGATACGAGCAGTACTTC. Drawing the rest from reference TRBV28 and TRBJ2-7, the complete variable domain is DVKVTQSSRYLVKRTGEKVFLECVQDMDHENMFWYRQDPGLGLRLIYFSYDVKMKEKGDIPEGYSVSREKKERFSLILESASTNQTSMYLCASSFSGQGYEQYFGPGTRLTVT.

This clone turned up a few times. This chain connects TRBV27 to TRBJ2-7; no clear D. The CDR3 is made up of 10 amino acids. Germline loops: CDR1 MNHEY, CDR2 SMNVEV (reference sequence). V lost 6 bases and J 7 bases, leaving 7 bases between the germline ends. The CDR3 here is CASRGREQYF. CDR3 sequence (DNA): TGTGCCAGCAGGGGCAGGGAGCAGTACTTC.

The V gene is TRBV5-4, the J gene TRBJ2-7, with a weak D call TRBD2 (6 bases). The germline V and J ends were trimmed by 3 bases and 1 base, with 17 bases remaining between them. The CDR3 contains 16 residues. Germline V gives CDR1 SGHNT, CDR2 YYREEE (reference sequence). The CDR3 reads CASSWGGRLGSYEQYF. In nucleotides, the CDR3 is TGTGCCAGCAGCTGGGGTGGCAGACTAGGGTCCTACGAGCAGTACTTC.

The chain links TRBV5-1 to TRBJ2-5, with D possibly being TRBD2 (5 bases). Germline lookup yields CDR1 SGHRS and CDR2 YFSETQ. The length of the CDR3 is 14 residues. V gave up 1 base and J gave up 3 bases, with 10 bases separating them. CDR3 DNA: TGCGCCAGCAGCTTGAAGTTGGAGGAAGAGACCCAGTACTTC. Amino acid sequence: CASSLKLEEETQYF.

The chain combines TRBV7-9 with TRBJ2-7; D not certain. V shed 0 bases and J shed 5 bases, with 5 bases lying between them. Germline V gene sequence: CDR1 SEHNR, CDR2 FQNEAQ (reference sequence). The CDR3 is 12 residues long. The CDR3 is CASSLAVNEQYF. The CDR3 DNA reads as TGTGCCAGCAGCTTAGCAGTTAACGAGCAGTACTTC.

CDR3 sequence: CASSRRLAGPSDTQYF. CDR3 DNA: TGTGCCAGTAGCCGGAGACTAGCGGGTCCTAGTGATACGCAGTATTTT. The rearrangement links TRBV19 to TRBJ2-3, with 10 bases identical to TRBD2. The CDR3 loop spans 16 amino acids. CDR1 is LNHDA, CDR2 SQIVND, per germline (reference sequence). V gave up 6 bases and J gave up 6 bases; unmatched junction bases: 12.